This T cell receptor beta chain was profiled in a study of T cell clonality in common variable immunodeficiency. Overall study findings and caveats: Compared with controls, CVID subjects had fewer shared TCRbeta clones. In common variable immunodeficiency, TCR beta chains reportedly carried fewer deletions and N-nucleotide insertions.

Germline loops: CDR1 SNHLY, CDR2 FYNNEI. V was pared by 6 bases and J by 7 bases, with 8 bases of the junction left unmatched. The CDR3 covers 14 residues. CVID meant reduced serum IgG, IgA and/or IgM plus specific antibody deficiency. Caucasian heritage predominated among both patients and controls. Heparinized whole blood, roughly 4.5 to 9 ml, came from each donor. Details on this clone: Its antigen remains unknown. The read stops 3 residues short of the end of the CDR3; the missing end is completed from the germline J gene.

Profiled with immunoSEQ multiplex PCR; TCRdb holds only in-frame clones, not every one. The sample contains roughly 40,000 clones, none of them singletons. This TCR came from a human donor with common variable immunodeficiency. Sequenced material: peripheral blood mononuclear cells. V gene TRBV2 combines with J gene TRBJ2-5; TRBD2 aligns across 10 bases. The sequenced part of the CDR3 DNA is TGTGCCAGCAGGGATAGCGGGGGGCTCAGGACC. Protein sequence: CASRDSGGLRT. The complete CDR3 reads CASRDSGGLRTQYF.